These 32 T cell receptor delta chains share one sample of origin, sequenced in a study of Vδ1+ human thymocytes. For these receptors, no antigen is known. Sequences come from RNA converted to cDNA by reverse transcription. The CDR3 regions were amplified by multiplex PCR from V-gene primers to a constant-region primer. TCRdb reprocessed the multiplex PCR reads using CATT. The sample records tens of thousands of delta-chain clones, approximately 16% being singletons. Whole-study findings and limits: In the thymus, TRG and TRD repertoires looked highly polyclonal with Gaussian CDR3 lengths.

The sample taken for sequencing was Vdelta1+ gamma-delta thymocytes from the thymus. Noted subset: FACS-sorted CD3+ TCRalphabeta- TCRVdelta1+ TCRVdelta2- thymocytes. Receptors were obtained from a boy in the first two years of life who had congenital heart surgery.

This clone was picked up a small number of times. The gene calls are TRDV1 and TRDJ1; 13 bases match TRDD3. Germline CDR1 TSWWSYY, CDR2 QGS. CDR3 length: 21 residues. Trimming at V came to 4 bases and at J to 2 bases, leaving 19 bases not matched to a gene. The CDR3 spells CALGVLPTDGPLGDTTDKLIF. CDR3 in DNA: TGTGCTCTTGGGGTCCTTCCTACCGATGGCCCACTGGGGGATACGACCGATAAACTCATCTTT.

A word on this clone: This sample also contains other DNA sequences that code for the same CDR3. The chain is built from TRDV1 and TRDJ1; D might be TRDD3 (6 bases). The germline V gene has CDR1 TSWWSYY and CDR2 QGS. The CDR3 runs 15 residues. V lost 3 bases and J 3 bases, leaving 14 bases between the germline ends. CDR3 amino acids: CALGEQEGESDKLIF. The CDR3 coding sequence is TGTGCTCTTGGGGAGCAAGAGGGGGAGTCCGATAAACTCATCTTT.

The chain carries TRDV1 and TRDJ1; D uncertain. Trimming stripped 6 bases from V and 0 bases from J, with 11 bases between. The germline CDR1 and CDR2 sequences are TSWWSYY and QGS. There are 14 residues in the CDR3. The CDR3 bases are TGTGCTCTTGGATCCTTAACGCACACCGATAAACTCATCTTT. This translates into CALGSLTHTDKLIF.

V usage is TRDV1 and J usage is TRDJ1; 11 bases map to TRDD3. Trimming at V came to 2 bases and at J to 0 bases, leaving 23 bases not matched to a gene. Germline V gene sequence: CDR1 TSWWSYY, CDR2 QGS. The CDR3 runs to 23 residues. CDR3 in DNA: TGTGCTCTTGGGGAATCATCCCCTTCCGGACTTTACTGGGGGATATTCCACACCGATAAACTCATCTTT. This sequence encodes CALGESSPSGLYWGIFHTDKLIF.

The chain links TRDV1 to TRDJ1, with TRDD3 matching over 7 bases. Germline-derived CDR1 and CDR2 are TSWWSYY and QGS. V lost 0 bases, J lost 4 bases, and 20 bases stayed unmatched. This CDR3 is built from 20 residues. CDR3 loop: CALGELDLTGLLGAHDKLIF. The CDR3 DNA sequence: TGTGCTCTTGGGGAACTAGATTTAACGGGGCTGCTGGGGGCCCACGATAAACTCATCTTT.

Only a few counts were recorded for this clone. This chain joins TRDV1 and TRDJ1; maybe TRDD1 (6 bases). From germline, CDR1 is TSWWSYY and CDR2 QGS. There are 21 residues in the CDR3. The V end was cut by 2 bases, the J end by 1 base, with 29 bases between. CDR3 nucleotide sequence: TGTGCTCTTGGGGAAGGGAATAGTATCCCCAGGGGGCCCGGCGGCACCGATAAACTCATCTTT. Translated, it gives CALGEGNSIPRGPGGTDKLIF.

The chain has TRDV1 and TRDJ1; 12 bases map to TRDD3. The CDR3 has 22 amino acids. J gave up 0 bases and V 7 bases, and 24 bases lay outside the gene matches. Looked up from germline, CDR1 is TSWWSYY and CDR2 is QGS. The CDR3 nucleotides are TGTGCTCTTGAAACTTACATTTCTCCCCCTACTGGGGGATACTCGTACACCGATAAACTCATCTTT. Its protein is CALETYISPPTGGYSYTDKLIF.

The table lists this clone with a count of one. V usage is TRDV1 and J usage is TRDJ1; 12 bases are shared with TRDD3. The CDR3 is 25 amino acids. Germline CDR1 and CDR2: TSWWSYY and QGS. Trimming cost V 0 bases and J 0 bases; bases outside gene matches: 26. In nucleotides, the CDR3 is TGTGCTCTTGGGGAACTAGTCCTACCCTATTTACTCAGACTGGGGGATACCGGAGACACCGATAAACTCATCTTT. It is translated as CALGELVLPYLLRLGDTGDTDKLIF.

This clone was seen a few times. The chain carries TRDV1 and TRDJ1, with a tentative D call TRDD3 (6 bases). Trimming left V 4 bases short and J 2 bases short, with 17 bases between. CDR1 TSWWSYY and CDR2 QGS come from the germline V gene. The CDR3 loop spans 16 amino acids. The CDR3 here is CALGGLLRGDTDKLIF. For the CDR3, the DNA is TGTGCTCTTGGGGGTCTTCTCCGTGGGGATACCGATAAACTCATCTTT.

This clone was picked up a small number of times. This chain uses TRDV1 with TRDJ1; the D gene is possibly TRDD3 (6 bases). The CDR3 covers 19 residues. Trimming took 3 bases from V and 0 from J, leaving 23 bases between them. The germline gives CDR1 TSWWSYY, CDR2 QGS. CDR3 sequence reads: CALGDPVVGGPTYTDKLIF. For the CDR3, the DNA is TGTGCTCTTGGGGATCCGGTCGTTGGGGGGCCTACTTACACCGATAAACTCATCTTT.

This clone was detected a few times. This chain uses TRDV2 with TRDJ1; the match to TRDD3 covers 11 bases. This CDR3 region has 22 residues. J lost 2 bases, V lost 0 bases, and 22 bases had no gene match. In germline, CDR1 is GEAIGNYY, CDR2 EKD. CDR3 loop: CACDTSLLGDIFVVSWTDKLIF. CDR3 DNA sequence: TGTGCCTGTGACACCTCCTTACTGGGGGATATATTTGTTGTCAGTTGGACCGATAAACTCATCTTT.

This chain uses TRDV2 with TRDJ1, with D possibly TRDD3 on 6 matching bases. V was cut by 9 bases and J by 9 bases, with 28 bases left in between. Germline lookup yields CDR1 GEAIGNYY and CDR2 EKD. The CDR3 contains 15 residues. CDR3 in amino acids: CARFWGVRPGDELIF. The CDR3, as DNA: TGTGCCCGCTTTTGGGGGGTACGTCCGGGAGACGAACTCATCTTT.

This clone was recorded a few times. The chain has TRDV1 and TRDJ1; D is perhaps TRDD3 (6 bases). The CDR3 contains 18 residues. Per the germline V gene, CDR1 is TSWWSYY and CDR2 is QGS. Trimming took off 1 base at V and 4 bases at J, with 22 bases between the two ends. The CDR3 sequence is CALGERPTAWGSNDKLIF. As DNA, the CDR3 is TGTGCTCTTGGGGAACGACCTACGGCCTGGGGATCTAACGATAAACTCATCTTT.

The table lists this clone with a few counts. This chain joins TRDV1 and TRDJ1; D may be TRDD2 (6 bases). This CDR3 spans 20 amino acids. Trimming pared 1 base from V and 2 bases from J, leaving 26 bases between. Per the germline V gene, CDR1 is TSWWSYY and CDR2 is QGS. CDR3 loop: CALGEQRPSPTWGGTDKLIF. CDR3 in DNA: TGTGCTCTTGGGGAACAACGGCCTTCCCCAACTTGGGGCGGGACCGATAAACTCATCTTT.

This clone was found a few times. The chain employs TRDV1 and TRDJ1; 7 bases align to TRDD3. The V gene's germline CDR1 is TSWWSYY and CDR2 QGS. V trimming: 7 bases; J trimming: 0 bases; junction bases outside the gene matches: 17. This CDR3 contains 18 residues. The CDR3 DNA reads TGTGCTCTTGAACTTTACCCGTACTGGGGAAAATACACCGATAAACTCATCTTT. Translation gives CALELYPYWGKYTDKLIF.

This clone was seen only a few times. This chain uses TRDV1 with TRDJ1, with D possibly matching TRDD2 (6 bases). This CDR3 has 20 amino acids. With 3 bases removed from V and 0 bases from J, the gap between germline ends came to 26 bases. From germline, CDR1 is TSWWSYY and CDR2 QGS. CDR3 in amino acids: CALGDQLFLLGTGNTDKLIF. The CDR3 DNA sequence: TGTGCTCTTGGGGACCAATTATTCCTATTAGGCACTGGCAACACCGATAAACTCATCTTT.

This rearrangement joins TRDV1 to TRDJ1; TRDD3 is a possible D gene (5 bases). This CDR3 spans 15 amino acids. Germline V gene data show CDR1 as TSWWSYY and CDR2 as QGS. V was shortened by 4 bases and J by 0 bases, with 12 bases between the two germline ends. The CDR3 coding sequence is TGTGCTCTTGGGGGCCGAATGGGATACACCGATAAACTCATCTTT. Protein product: CALGGRMGYTDKLIF.

This chain connects TRDV1 to TRDJ1, with 8 nucleotides matching TRDD3. Germline V gene data show CDR1 as TSWWSYY and CDR2 as QGS. The CDR3 length is 21 residues. The junction had 19 bases not matched to a gene; V was cut back by 0 bases and J by 1 base. The DNA for the CDR3 is TGTGCTCTTGGGGAACTTCCCTGCTCTCGGGTACTGGGGGCCGTCACCGATAAACTCATCTTT. This encodes CALGELPCSRVLGAVTDKLIF.

The genes are TRDV1 and TRDJ1; D is unresolved. V was pared by 1 base and J by 0 bases, with 6 bases between. The CDR3 is made up of 14 amino acids. Germline CDR1 is TSWWSYY and CDR2 is QGS. Written as DNA, the CDR3 is TGTGCTCTTGGGGAACCCACGTACACCGATAAACTCATCTTT. Its protein product is CALGEPTYTDKLIF.

This clone appeared a few times. The rearrangement links TRDV1 to TRDJ1; 8 bases map to TRDD2. This CDR3 contains 17 residues. Germline loops: CDR1 TSWWSYY, CDR2 QGS. J gave up 8 bases and V 2 bases, and 16 bases lay outside the gene matches. CDR3 coding DNA: TGTGCTCTTGGGGAAATACTTCCTACTTACCCGTCTCCCAAACTCATCTTT. Its translation is CALGEILPTYPSPKLIF.

A few counts support this clone. This chain links TRDV1 with TRDJ1; D is perhaps TRDD3 (6 bases). V was cut by 6 bases and J by 0 bases, with 32 bases left in between. The CDR3 has 21 amino acids. Germline CDR1 and CDR2: TSWWSYY and QGS. CDR3 nucleotide sequence: TGTGCTCTTGGTCATCCGCCGCTCCTCCCTTACTGGGACCTGTACACCGATAAACTCATCTTT. Protein product: CALGHPPLLPYWDLYTDKLIF.

This chain connects TRDV1 to TRDJ1, with 7 bases lining up with TRDD3. The CDR3 runs 19 residues. The V and J ends lost 1 base and 0 bases, in that order; junction bases with no gene match: 14. In germline, CDR1 is TSWWSYY, CDR2 QGS. CDR3 in DNA: TGTGCTCTTGGGGAACACAGACCCGGATACGTTACCTACACCGATAAACTCATCTTT. Protein: CALGEHRPGYVTYTDKLIF.

The chain couples TRDV1 to TRDJ1; 11 bases are shared with TRDD3. Looked up from germline, CDR1 is TSWWSYY and CDR2 is QGS. J was trimmed by 0 bases and V by 2 bases; bases with no gene match: 20. This CDR3 spans 22 amino acids. The CDR3 is CALGEDDRSLLGDRGYTDKLIF. The DNA of the CDR3 is TGTGCTCTTGGGGAAGACGACCGTTCCCTACTGGGGGATAGAGGGTACACCGATAAACTCATCTTT.

This clone has at least ten counts. The chain has TRDV2 and TRDJ1, with TRDD3 identical over 10 bases. V dropped 3 bases and J dropped 0; count of bases not matched to a gene: 12. Germline-derived CDR1 and CDR2 are GEAIGNYY and EKD. CDR3 length: 18 amino acids. The CDR3 DNA reads as TGTGCCTGTGACCCCTATCGCTGGGGGATAAAGTACACCGATAAACTCATCTTT. Translating it yields CACDPYRWGIKYTDKLIF.

The chain joins TRDV1 to TRDJ1, with 12 bases aligning to TRDD3. J gave up 5 bases and V 2 bases, and 24 bases lay outside the gene matches. The germline V gene has CDR1 TSWWSYY and CDR2 QGS. This CDR3 contains 22 residues. The CDR3 region has the DNA TGTGCTCTTGGGGAATGGTCCTCATTCCACGTTCTGGGGGATACGCGATCAGATAAACTCATCTTT. The encoded protein is CALGEWSSFHVLGDTRSDKLIF.

This clone was observed once. The chain uses TRDV1 and TRDJ1, with 8 nucleotides matching TRDD2. Trimming removed 5 bases from V and 12 bases from J; junction bases left unmatched: 11. The CDR3 runs 13 residues. Germline CDR1 TSWWSYY, CDR2 QGS. The CDR3 DNA sequence: TGTGCTCTTGGGTCATCTTCCTACTCTGTTATCATCTTT. This translates into CALGSSSYSVIIF.

This clone was seen a few times. The chain recombines TRDV1 with TRDJ1; TRDD2 matches at 9 bases. The CDR3 spans 16 residues. In germline, CDR1 is TSWWSYY, CDR2 QGS. V gave up 0 bases and J gave up 4 bases; unmatched junction bases: 6. The CDR3 DNA is TGTGCTCTTGGGGAACTAGGGCCTTCCTACAGCGATAAACTCATCTTT. This gives the protein CALGELGPSYSDKLIF.

The chain has TRDV1 and TRDJ1, with D maybe TRDD3 (6 bases). The CDR3 is 19 residues long. Germline V gene data show CDR1 as TSWWSYY and CDR2 as QGS. V gave up 3 bases and J gave up 3 bases, with 26 bases separating them. The CDR3 sequence: CALGDCSPYTGDVPDKLIF. The CDR3 region has the DNA TGTGCTCTTGGGGACTGCTCTCCCTACACCGGGGATGTCCCCGATAAACTCATCTTT.

The genes are TRDV1 and TRDJ1, with D possibly TRDD3 on 5 matching bases. This CDR3 has 18 residues. Germline V gene lookup returns CDR1 TSWWSYY and CDR2 QGS. Trimming took 3 bases from V and 2 from J, leaving 22 bases between them. The CDR3 reads CALGDLYGRWRDTDKLIF. In DNA form, the CDR3 reads TGTGCTCTTGGGGACCTATACGGCCGGTGGAGGGATACCGATAAACTCATCTTT.

This clone was found a few times. The J gene is TRDJ1, the V gene TRDV1; 9 positions match TRDD3. V lost 3 bases and J lost 2; bases outside the gene matches: 19. Germline CDR1 is TSWWSYY and CDR2 is QGS. CDR3 length: 20 amino acids. For the CDR3, the DNA is TGTGCTCTTGGGGATTCCGGCCCTGGGGGATCCCAACTGACGACCGATAAACTCATCTTT. Protein sequence: CALGDSGPGGSQLTTDKLIF.

The V call is TRDV1, the J call TRDJ1; possible D gene TRDD3, 7 bases. CDR3 length: 21 amino acids. V was clipped by 3 bases and J by 2 bases, with 31 bases between them. Germline lookup yields CDR1 TSWWSYY and CDR2 QGS. The CDR3 bases are TGTGCTCTTGGGGACCCAGGGCTCTCTCTTCCTGCCGGGGGATTAACCGATAAACTCATCTTT. Translated, it gives CALGDPGLSLPAGGLTDKLIF.

A few counts support this clone. The junction shows a germline mismatch at one end, possibly a read error. This sequence joins TRDV1 and TRDJ1, with 8 bases fitting TRDD3. This CDR3 has 20 amino acids. CDR1 and CDR2 from the germline V gene are TSWWSYY and QGS. CDR3 residues: CALGEPPKRWGIKYTDKPIF. The CDR3 DNA sequence: TGTGCTCTTGGGGAACCCCCTAAGAGGTGGGGGATTAAGTACACCGATAAACCCATCTTT.